These 19 T cell receptor beta chains were all obtained from the same sample, sequenced in a study of tumor-infiltrating lymphocytes in primary liver carcinoma. Co-extracted RNA and DNA came from about 20-30 mg of unsorted bulk tissue. With a constant-region primer, TCR beta cDNA was made from approximately 510 ng of total RNA. Three nested multiplex PCR rounds of slightly modified ARM-PCR generated TCR beta libraries. Both of the initial two PCR rounds ran for nine to ten cycles and employed TRBV1-TRBV30 forward primers alongside a C-beta reverse primer. TCRdb used MiXCR to reprocess the multiplex PCR reads, holding one entry per CDR3 protein. The sample has over 35,000 distinct CDR3 sequences, roughly 74% seen once. Sequenced sample: liver tumor tissue from sampling region 4. As to subset: tumor region T4, right-lateral pole. The receptors were sampled from a middle-aged man with primary liver carcinoma and hepatitis B virus infection.

This clonotype was seen at least ten times. A much bigger clone sits one base away, suggesting this may be a read error. Because the CDR3 is missing its conserved closing phenylalanine or tryptophan, this is likely a read error. The chain uses TRBV5-1 and TRBJ2-7; no clear D. Germline assignment: CDR1 SGHRS and CDR2 YFSETQ. The V end was cut by 0 bases, the J end by 7 bases, with 20 bases between. The CDR3 totals 16 residues. CDR3 sequence reads: CASSLGARSHKWEQYL. As DNA, the CDR3 is TGCGCCAGCAGCTTGGGAGCTAGGTCTCACAAATGGGAGCAGTACCTC.

This clonotype was recorded a few times. This may stem from a read error, because a much larger clone lies one nucleotide away. This sequence joins TRBV6-4 and TRBJ1-1, with 9 bases lining up with TRBD1. Germline CDR1 reads MRHNA; CDR2 reads SNTAGT. The CDR3 runs 13 residues. The CDR3 loop is CASGEDRGAEAFF. The DNA of the CDR3 is TGTGCCAGCGGTGAGGACAGGGGAGCTGAAGCTTTCTTT.

This clonotype was seen at least ten times. The chain has TRBV5-1 and TRBJ1-1; D is unresolved. Germline-derived CDR1 and CDR2 are SGHRS and YFSETQ. The CDR3 covers 13 residues. V lost 0 bases and J lost 2, with 5 bases in between. The CDR3 DNA reads as TGCGCCAGCAGCTTGGTAATAAACACTGAAGCTTTCTTT. It specifies CASSLVINTEAFF.

Turning to this clonotype: One end of the junction is discordant with germline, which a read error may explain. The chain has TRBV7-2 and TRBJ2-5; D is perhaps TRBD1 or TRBD2 (6 bases each). Germline V gene sequence: CDR1 SGHTA, CDR2 FQGNSA. CDR3 length: 13 amino acids. This chain's CDR3 is CASSHYREEIQYF. The CDR3 DNA is TGTGCCAGCAGCCACTACAGGGAGGAGATCCAGTACTTC.

This chain joins TRBV29-1 and TRBJ2-3; 9 nucleotides line up with TRBD2. The CDR3 has 14 amino acids. Looked up from germline, CDR1 is SQVTM and CDR2 is ANQGSEA. CDR3: CCAKGSGSAHTQYF. Here the CDR3 DNA reads TGCTGCGCTAAGGGTAGCGGGAGTGCACATACGCAGTATTTT.

This rearrangement joins TRBV15 to TRBJ2-2; D ambiguous. V lost 3 bases, J lost 3 bases, and 8 bases lay in between. The germline V gene has CDR1 LNHNV and CDR2 YYDKDF (reference sequence). The CDR3 length is 14 residues. The CDR3 is CATSRSSDTGELFF. For the CDR3, the DNA is TGTGCCACCAGCAGGAGTAGTGACACCGGGGAGCTGTTTTTT.

About this clonotype itself: Germline is not matched at one junction end, which may reflect a read error. This chain links TRBV12-5 with TRBJ2-7; D is perhaps TRBD1 or TRBD2 (5 bases each). Germline V gene data show CDR1 as LGHNT and CDR2 as FRNRAP. The CDR3 consists of 13 residues. The CDR3 DNA sequence: TGTACCAGTGAGGGGATCGGTTCCTATGAGCAGTACTTC. This translates into CTSEGIGSYEQYF. The full variable domain, its missing parts supplied by reference TRBV12-5 and TRBJ2-7, is DARVTQTPRHKVTEMGQEVTMRCQPILGHNTVFWYRQTMMQGLELLAYFRNRAPLDDSGMPKDRFSAEMPDATLATLKIQPSEPRDSAVYFCTSEGIGSYEQYFGPGTRLTVT.

The V call is TRBV11-1, the J call TRBJ2-3; D is unclear. CDR3 size: 13 residues. CDR1 and CDR2 from the germline V gene are SGHAT and FQDESV (reference sequence). The germline V and J ends were trimmed by 9 bases and 5 bases, with 15 bases remaining between them. The chain's CDR3 is CASSSIRIDTQYF. As DNA, the CDR3 is TGTGCCAGTAGTTCGATCCGAATAGATACGCAGTATTTT.

This clonotype rates as large. This chain joins TRBV29-1 and TRBJ2-5, with D tentatively TRBD2 (6 bases). The V end lost 8 bases, the J end lost 1 base, and 14 bases lay between the germline ends. The V gene's germline CDR1 is SQVTM and CDR2 ANQGSEA. The CDR3 has 13 amino acids. CDR3 bases: TGCAGCTCATCAGCGGAGGGCCAAGAGACCCAGTACTTC. Translating gives CSSSAEGQETQYF.

This clonotype was found many times. J is TRBJ2-7 and V is TRBV20-1; possible D gene TRBD2, 5 bases. The CDR3 spans 13 residues. V gave up 6 bases and J gave up 3 bases, with 15 bases separating them. Germline V gene sequence: CDR1 DFQATT, CDR2 SNEGSKA (reference sequence). The CDR3 nucleotides are TGCAGTGCCCCAGTCTCGGCGGGCTACGAGCAGTACTTC. Translation gives CSAPVSAGYEQYF.

This sequence joins TRBV28 and TRBJ2-5; 8 bases line up with TRBD1. With V trimmed by 7 bases and J by 4 bases, 8 bases remained unmatched. The CDR3 runs to 14 residues. In germline, CDR1 is MDHEN, CDR2 SYDVKM. The CDR3 protein is CASTSDRVLETQYF. As DNA, the CDR3 is TGTGCCAGCACGTCGGACAGGGTGTTAGAGACCCAGTACTTC.

Of note for this clonotype: Lacking the conserved final phenylalanine or tryptophan, this CDR3 likely reflects a read error. V gene TRBV29-1 combines with J gene TRBJ1-1; 8 nucleotides agree with TRBD1. CDR3 size: 15 residues. Germline CDR1 SQVTM, CDR2 ANQGSEA. The CDR3 DNA sequence: TGTAGCGGGTCAGGGGGCTGGGGAATGAACAGTGAAGCTTTCTCT. As protein: CSGSGGWGMNSEAFS.

About this clonotype: The CDR3 does not close with the conserved phenylalanine or tryptophan, likely indicating a read error. The rearrangement uses TRBV6-5 and TRBJ2-3; 12 bases align to TRBD2. CDR1 MNHEY and CDR2 SVGAGI come from the germline V gene. The CDR3 sequence is 15 residues long. The CDR3 is CTSNPGLAGTDMQYL. The CDR3 DNA reads as TGTACCAGCAACCCAGGACTAGCGGGAACAGATATGCAGTATCTT.

As for this clonotype: Germline is not matched at one junction end, which may reflect a read error. The V call is TRBV6-5, the J call TRBJ2-1, with 8 bases matching TRBD2. CDR1 is MNHEY and CDR2 is SVGAGI in the germline V gene. This CDR3 spans 16 amino acids. In DNA form, the CDR3 reads TGTGCCAGCAGTTACAGTTGGATAGCGGGGATCAATAAGCAATTCTTC. Amino acids: CASSYSWIAGINKQFF.

Points on this clonotype: Likely a read error: the CDR3 ends without its conserved phenylalanine or tryptophan. The DNA is left out, because the CDR3 cannot be placed on it with certainty; the CDR3 is given as TCRdb lists it. The rearrangement uses TRBV6-2 or TRBV6-3 and TRBJ2-7. Inclusive of both ends, the CDR3 amounts to 13 amino acids. Germline V gives CDR1 MNHEY, CDR2 SVGEGT. CDR3: CASSYEVPYDQYL.

Comment on this clonotype: Germline and junction disagree at one end, which may indicate a read error. The CDR3 reads CASTHRGQGNGGATVLSF. In nucleotides, the CDR3 is TGTGCCAGCACCCACCGGGGACAGGGGAATGGTGGGGCCACCGTCCTGAGTTTC. The chain joins TRBV6-5 to TRBJ2-6; 10 bases fit TRBD1. Looked up from germline, CDR1 is MNHEY and CDR2 is SVGAGI. The CDR3 is 18 amino acids.

For this clonotype: One end of the junction is discordant with germline, which a read error may explain. The chain joins TRBV11-2 to TRBJ2-6; 8 bases match TRBD1. Germline V gives CDR1 SGHAT, CDR2 FQNNGV. The CDR3 totals 21 residues. CDR3 residues: CASSMGGDRGTSLSGASVLTF. In nucleotides, the CDR3 is TGCGCCAGCAGCATGGGGGGAGACAGGGGCACTTCCCTCTCTGGGGCCAGCGTCCTGACTTTC. The variable domain in full, completed from reference TRBV11-2 and TRBJ2-6, reads EAGVAQSPRYKIIEKRQSVAFWCNPISGHATLYWYQQILGQGPKLLIQFQNNGVVDDSQLPKDRFSAERLKGVDSTLKIQPAKLEDSAVYLCASSMGGDRGTSLSGASVLTFGAGSRLTVL.

Turning to this clonotype: At one end, the junction sequence differs from germline, possibly due to a read error. The chain couples TRBV7-3 to TRBJ2-3, with 8 bases fitting TRBD2. Germline V CDR1 and CDR2: SGHTA, FQGTGA. This CDR3 has 14 residues. The CDR3 is CASSLGAGRDTQNF. CDR3 in DNA: TGTGCCAGCAGCTTAGGAGCCGGGAGGGATACGCAGAATTTT.

The chain carries TRBV11-2 and TRBJ2-1; unclear D gene. Germline V gene data show CDR1 as SGHAT and CDR2 as FQNNGV. The V and J ends lost 5 bases and 16 bases respectively, with 21 bases between them. The CDR3 length is 13 residues. The CDR3 nucleotides read TGTGCCAGCAGCCCGAAGATTGAGGCCTCACAATTCTTC. It codes for CASSPKIEASQFF.